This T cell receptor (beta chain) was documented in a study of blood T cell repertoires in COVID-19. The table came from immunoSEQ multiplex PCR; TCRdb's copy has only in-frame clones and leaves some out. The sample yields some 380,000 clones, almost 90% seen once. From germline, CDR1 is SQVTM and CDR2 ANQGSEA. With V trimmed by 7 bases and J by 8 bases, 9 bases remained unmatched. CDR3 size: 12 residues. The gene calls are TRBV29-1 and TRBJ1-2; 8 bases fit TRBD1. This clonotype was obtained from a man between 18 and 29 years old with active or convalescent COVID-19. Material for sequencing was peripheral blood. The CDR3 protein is CSASQGDGGYTF. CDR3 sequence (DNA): TGCAGCGCATCACAGGGGGACGGGGGCTACACCTTC.